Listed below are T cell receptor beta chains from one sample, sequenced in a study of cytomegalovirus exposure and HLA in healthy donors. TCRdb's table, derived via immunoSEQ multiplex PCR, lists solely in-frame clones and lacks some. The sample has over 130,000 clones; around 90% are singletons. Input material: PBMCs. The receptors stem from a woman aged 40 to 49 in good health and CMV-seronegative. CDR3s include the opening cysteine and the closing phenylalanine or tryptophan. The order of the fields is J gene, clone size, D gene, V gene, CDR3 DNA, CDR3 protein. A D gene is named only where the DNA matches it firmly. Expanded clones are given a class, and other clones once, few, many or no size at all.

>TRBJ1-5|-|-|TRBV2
TGTGCCAGCAGTGGTACTGGTCAGCCCCAGCATTTT
CASSGTGQPQHF
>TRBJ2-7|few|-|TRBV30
TGTGCCTGCAACGGGCTACGGGGATACGAGCAGTACTTC
CACNGLRGYEQYF
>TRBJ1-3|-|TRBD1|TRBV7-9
TGTGCCAGCAGCCCGTCCTTGGGACAGCTGATCTCTGGAAACACCATATATTTT
CASSPSLGQLISGNTIYF
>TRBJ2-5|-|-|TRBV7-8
TGTGCCAGCAGCTTTACAGGGAGCCAAGAGACCCAGTACTTC
CASSFTGSQETQYF
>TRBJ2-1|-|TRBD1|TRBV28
TGTGCCAGCAAGGTACAGGGGAGCTCCTACAATGAGCAGTTCTTC
CASKVQGSSYNEQFF
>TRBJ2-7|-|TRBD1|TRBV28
TGTGCCAGCAGGCCGGGACAGGGCATTTACGAGCAGTACTTC
CASRPGQGIYEQYF
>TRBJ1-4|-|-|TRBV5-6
TGTGCCAGCAGCTTTTTTTTAGGGGGAGATGGAAAACTGTTTTTT
CASSFFLGGDGKLFF
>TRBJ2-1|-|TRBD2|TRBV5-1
TGCGCCAGCAGCTTGGTCGGCCATGGGGGGAGGGCCTCGGGAAATGAGCAGTTCTTC
CASSLVGHGGRASGNEQFF
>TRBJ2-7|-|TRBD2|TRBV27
TGTGCCAGCAGTGCCCGGGGACTAGCGGGGATCTACGAGCAGTACTTC
CASSARGLAGIYEQYF
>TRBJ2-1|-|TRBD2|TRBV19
TGTGCCAGTAAGGCCCGGGGGTCGACCGGACTAGCGGATTACAATGAGCAGTTCTTC
CASKARGSTGLADYNEQFF
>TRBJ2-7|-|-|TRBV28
TGTGCCAGCAGTTCCGCAGGGCCACCTCCCTACGAGCAGTACTTC
CASSSAGPPPYEQYF
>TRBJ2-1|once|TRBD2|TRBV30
TGTGCCTGGAGTGTCTATTTGGGACTAGTGAACAATGAGCAGTTCTTC
CAWSVYLGLVNNEQFF
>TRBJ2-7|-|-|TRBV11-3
TGTGCCAGCAGCTTAGCAACGGGTTCCTACGAGCAGTACTTC
CASSLATGSYEQYF
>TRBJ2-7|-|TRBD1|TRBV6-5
TGTGCCAGCAGTTACGATCAGGGGACAGCCTACGAGCAGTACTTC
CASSYDQGTAYEQYF
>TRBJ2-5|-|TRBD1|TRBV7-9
TGTGCCAGCAGCTATCGGGACAGGGTTTGGGAGACCCAGTACTTC
CASSYRDRVWETQYF
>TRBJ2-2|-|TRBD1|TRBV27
TGTGCCAGCAGTTTTGGGACAGGGGGCTCCGGGGAGCTGTTTTTT
CASSFGTGGSGELFF